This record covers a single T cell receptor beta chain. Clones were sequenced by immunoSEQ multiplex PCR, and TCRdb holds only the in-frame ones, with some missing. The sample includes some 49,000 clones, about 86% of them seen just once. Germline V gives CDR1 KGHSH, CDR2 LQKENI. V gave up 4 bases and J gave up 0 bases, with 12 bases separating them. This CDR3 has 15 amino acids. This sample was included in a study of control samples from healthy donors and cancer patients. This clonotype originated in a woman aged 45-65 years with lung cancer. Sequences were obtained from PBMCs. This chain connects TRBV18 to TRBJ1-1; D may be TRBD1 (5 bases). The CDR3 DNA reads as TGTGCCAGCTCACAACAACAGGAGATGAACACTGAAGCTTTCTTT. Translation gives CASSQQQEMNTEAFF.